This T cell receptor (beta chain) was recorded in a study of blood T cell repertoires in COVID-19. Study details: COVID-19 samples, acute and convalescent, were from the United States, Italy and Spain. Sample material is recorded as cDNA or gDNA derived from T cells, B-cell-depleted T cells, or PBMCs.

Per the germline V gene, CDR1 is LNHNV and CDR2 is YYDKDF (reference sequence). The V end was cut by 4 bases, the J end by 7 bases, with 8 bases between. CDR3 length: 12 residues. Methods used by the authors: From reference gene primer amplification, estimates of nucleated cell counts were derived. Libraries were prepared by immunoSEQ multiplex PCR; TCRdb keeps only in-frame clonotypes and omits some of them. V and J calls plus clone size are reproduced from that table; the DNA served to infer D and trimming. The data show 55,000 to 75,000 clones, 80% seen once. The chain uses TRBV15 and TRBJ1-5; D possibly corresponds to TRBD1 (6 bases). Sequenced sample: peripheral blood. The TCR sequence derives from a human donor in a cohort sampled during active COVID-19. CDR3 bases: TGTGCCACCAGCAACAGGGACCAGCCCCAGCATTTT. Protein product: CATSNRDQPQHF.